The 21 T cell receptor beta chains in this list originate from one sample, sequenced in a study of blood T cell repertoires in COVID-19. Sequenced by immunoSEQ multiplex PCR; TCRdb stores in-frame clones only, minus some. The data contain some 160,000 clones, 83% of them singletons. The specimen was peripheral blood. All receptors come from a woman of 80 years or more with acute or convalescent COVID-19.

This clone was seen just once. This rearrangement joins TRBV7-2 to TRBJ2-7; 12 bases fit TRBD2. Germline-derived CDR1 and CDR2 are SGHTA and FQGNSA. This CDR3 region has 15 residues. V shed 5 bases, J shed 7 bases, and the junction held 9 bases outside the gene matches. The CDR3: CASSPRLAGGNEQYF. CDR3 nucleotide sequence: TGTGCCAGCAGCCCAAGGCTAGCGGGAGGGAATGAGCAGTACTTC. Filled out from reference TRBV7-2 and TRBJ2-7, the complete variable domain reads GAGVSQSPSNKVTEKGKDVELRCDPISGHTALYWYRQSLGQGLEFLIYFQGNSAPDKSGLPSDRFSAERTGGSVSTLTIQRTQQEDSAVYLCASSPRLAGGNEQYFGPGTRLTVT.

V gene TRBV20-1 combines with J gene TRBJ2-5; perhaps TRBD1 as D (5 bases). This CDR3 is built from 11 residues. Germline values: CDR1 DFQATT, CDR2 SNEGSKA (reference sequence). The ends were cut back, 6 bases at V and 4 bases at J, with 9 bases in the middle. The CDR3 coding sequence is TGCAGTGCCCGACAGTCAGAGACCCAGTACTTC. This gives the protein CSARQSETQYF.

This chain joins TRBV18 and TRBJ1-4, with D unclear. V was clipped by 2 bases and J by 4 bases, with 11 bases between them. CDR1 is KGHSH, CDR2 LQKENI, per germline. The length of the CDR3 is 15 residues. The CDR3, as DNA: TGTGCCAGCTCACCAATCCGGGATCTTAATGAAAAACTGTTTTTT. Translating it yields CASSPIRDLNEKLFF.

This chain uses TRBV6-5 with TRBJ1-2; perhaps TRBD1 as D (6 bases). From germline, CDR1 is MNHEY and CDR2 SVGAGI. The CDR3 is made up of 15 amino acids. V gave up 6 bases and J gave up 8 bases, with 22 bases separating them. This CDR3 reads CASRANRDYVNGYTF. Written as DNA, the CDR3 is TGTGCCAGCAGAGCTAACAGGGATTATGTAAACGGCTACACCTTC.

This clone is a singleton in its sample. The chain recombines TRBV21-1 with TRBJ2-3; the tabulated D call, TRBD2, remains unverified against the DNA. TRBV21-1 is deemed a pseudogene. The CDR3 loop spans 21 amino acids. The CDR3 DNA sequence: TGTGCCAGCAGCGCCCGAGGACTAGCGGGAGCCCAACCGCCTAGCACAGATACGCAGTATTTT. Protein sequence: CASSARGLAGAQPPSTDTQYF.

V is TRBV7-2 and J is TRBJ2-1; possible D gene TRBD2, 5 bases. V shed 3 bases and J shed 4 bases, with 10 bases lying between them. This CDR3 is built from 14 residues. Germline V gene sequence: CDR1 SGHTA, CDR2 FQGNSA. CDR3 loop: CASSFGSGYNEQFF. DNA of the CDR3: TGTGCCAGCAGCTTCGGCAGCGGTTACAATGAGCAGTTCTTC.

The chain has TRBV4-3 and TRBJ1-1; D is perhaps TRBD1 (6 bases). Germline V gene sequence: CDR1 LGHNA, CDR2 YSLEER. The CDR3 length is 18 residues. The ends were cut back, 0 bases at V and 2 bases at J, with 19 bases in the middle. CDR3 region: CASSQDPPRGGGNTEAFF. For the CDR3, the DNA is TGCGCCAGCAGCCAAGATCCCCCCAGGGGAGGGGGTAACACTGAAGCTTTCTTT.

The chain has TRBV6-5 and TRBJ2-1; a weak D match, TRBD2 (6 bases). V lost 5 bases to trimming and J lost 4 bases, with 15 bases between them. The CDR3 sequence is 15 residues long. The germline CDR1 and CDR2 sequences are MNHEY and SVGAGI. The CDR3 DNA reads as TGTGCCAGCAGTCGCGGGAAAATGGTTTACAATGAGCAGTTCTTC. Amino acid sequence: CASSRGKMVYNEQFF.

The chain recombines TRBV10-3 with TRBJ2-1; D is undetermined. The CDR3 loop spans 14 amino acids. Germline CDR1 ENHRY, CDR2 SYGVKD. V dropped 6 bases and J dropped 3 bases, with 12 bases sitting between them. Here the CDR3 reads CAIRDSAFYNEQFF. The CDR3, as DNA: TGTGCCATCAGAGACTCAGCATTCTACAATGAGCAGTTCTTC.

This sequence joins TRBV25-1 and TRBJ1-3; 8 nucleotides line up with TRBD1. J was trimmed by 0 bases and V by 4 bases; bases with no gene match: 2. The CDR3 length is 15 residues. Germline loops: CDR1 MGHDK, CDR2 SYGVNS. The CDR3 is CASSADRGSGNTIYF. The CDR3 coding sequence is TGTGCCAGCAGTGCCGACAGGGGCTCTGGAAACACCATATATTTT.

The chain couples TRBV10-3 to TRBJ1-1, with TRBD1 matching over 9 bases. J lost 6 bases, V lost 6 bases, and 8 bases had no gene match. Germline V lookup: CDR1 ENHRY, CDR2 SYGVKD. This CDR3 comprises 14 residues. The CDR3 sequence: CAIREDRGFAEAFF. The CDR3, as DNA: TGTGCCATCAGAGAGGACAGGGGTTTCGCTGAAGCTTTCTTT.

The V and J genes are TRBV11-2 and TRBJ1-2, with D unclear. Germline V gives CDR1 SGHAT, CDR2 FQNNGV. The length of the CDR3 is 17 residues. The ends were cut back, 4 bases at V and 0 bases at J, with 18 bases in the middle. The CDR3 reads CASSSPRKRGANYGYTF. The CDR3 nucleotides read TGTGCCAGCAGCTCCCCGAGGAAGCGTGGAGCTAACTATGGCTACACCTTC. The full variable domain, in which reference TRBV11-2 and TRBJ1-2 provide the parts outside the CDR3, is EAGVAQSPRYKIIEKRQSVAFWCNPISGHATLYWYQQILGQGPKLLIQFQNNGVVDDSQLPKDRFSAERLKGVDSTLKIQPAKLEDSAVYLCASSSPRKRGANYGYTFGSGTRLTVV.

This sequence joins TRBV6-6 and TRBJ2-2; D remains unclear. V was shortened by 5 bases and J by 3 bases, with 10 bases between the two germline ends. The V gene's germline CDR1 is MNHNY and CDR2 SVGAGI (reference sequence). The CDR3 length is 14 residues. The CDR3 DNA is TGTGCCAGCAGTGCACCGGTGCACACCGGGGAGCTGTTTTTT. Protein sequence: CASSAPVHTGELFF.

Here the CDR3 DNA reads TGTGCCAGCAGTGAACCGGACACGTACTTAGAGACCCAGTACTTC. Translating it yields CASSEPDTYLETQYF. The chain uses TRBV25-1 and TRBJ2-5; D perhaps matches TRBD1 (5 bases). V was pared by 2 bases and J by 4 bases, with 14 bases between. Germline V gene lookup returns CDR1 MGHDK and CDR2 SYGVNS. The CDR3 has 15 residues. Full variable domain (rest looked up from reference TRBV25-1 and TRBJ2-5): EADIYQTPRYLVIGTGKKITLECSQTMGHDKMYWYQQDPGMELHLIHYSYGVNSTEKGDLSSESTVSRIRTEHFPLTLESARPSHTSQYLCASSEPDTYLETQYFGPGTRLLVL.

The CDR3 loop is CASRTTGITGELFF. The CDR3 DNA reads as TGTGCCAGCAGGACGACAGGGATCACCGGGGAGCTGTTTTTT. The rearrangement links TRBV28 to TRBJ2-2; 7 bases are a match to TRBD1. The CDR3 is 14 amino acids. Losses at the gene ends were 6 bases for V and 4 bases for J; bases not matched to a gene: 5. The germline V gene has CDR1 MDHEN and CDR2 SYDVKM.

The rearrangement uses TRBV12-3 or TRBV12-4 and TRBJ1-5; possibly TRBD1 for D (5 bases). The CDR3 totals 13 residues. The germline V and J ends were trimmed by 6 bases and 5 bases, with 11 bases remaining between them. The chain's CDR3 is CASSQQAHQPQHF. The DNA for the CDR3 is TGTGCCAGCAGCCAACAGGCCCATCAGCCCCAGCATTTT.

This chain links TRBV3-1 (or the pseudogene TRBV3-2) with TRBJ1-2; no clear D gene. Germline CDR1 is LGHDT and CDR2 is YNNKEL (reference sequence). The CDR3 has 14 residues. V lost 0 bases, J lost 3 bases, and 8 bases lay in between. The CDR3 nucleotides read TGTGCCAGCAGCCAAGATTACGGTTACTATGGCTACACCTTC. Its protein is CASSQDYGYYGYTF.

The V call is TRBV29-1, the J call TRBJ1-1, with TRBD1 matching over 11 bases. The CDR3 runs to 15 residues. V shed 7 bases and J 0 bases; nucleotides not matched to a gene: 7. CDR1 and CDR2 from the germline V gene are SQVTM and ANQGSEA. CDR3 in DNA: TGCAGCGGCCGGACAGGGGGCAGCATGAACACTGAAGCTTTCTTT. It translates to CSGRTGGSMNTEAFF.

This CDR3 reads CASSSGQQETQYF. The CDR3 region has the DNA TGTGCCAGCAGCTCGGGACAGCAAGAGACCCAGTACTTC. V and J are TRBV5-6 and TRBJ2-5, with TRBD1 identical over 7 bases. This CDR3 spans 13 amino acids. CDR1 SGHDT and CDR2 YYEEEE come from the germline V gene. J lost 2 bases, V lost 3 bases, and 1 base had no gene match.

The chain has TRBV6-5 and TRBJ1-2; 8 positions match TRBD1. CDR1 is MNHEY, CDR2 SVGAGI, per germline. J lost 4 bases, V lost 6 bases, and 4 bases had no gene match. This CDR3 is built from 13 residues. The CDR3 sequence: CASSPGTGYGYTF. The CDR3, as DNA: TGTGCCAGCAGCCCAGGGACAGGCTATGGCTACACCTTC.

The chain couples TRBV18 to TRBJ1-5; TRBD1 aligns across 8 bases. The CDR3 runs to 12 residues. Germline lookup yields CDR1 KGHSH and CDR2 LQKENI. V gave up 3 bases and J gave up 9 bases; unmatched junction bases: 1. For the CDR3, the DNA is TGTGCCAGCTCACCCGACAGGGGGCCCCAGCATTTT. It specifies CASSPDRGPQHF.